The TCR beta chain described here comes from a study of T cell clonality in common variable immunodeficiency. This clone has a count of ten or more. From the germline J gene comes the end of the CDR3, since the read stops 3 residues before it. Method: immunoSEQ multiplex PCR; TCRdb's copy keeps in-frame clones and lacks some. The sample shows about 34,000 clones, none of them appearing just once. Between the trimmed V and J ends, which lost 5 bases and 9 bases, there was a span of 20 bases. Germline V gene sequence: CDR1 PRHDT, CDR2 FYEKMQ (reference sequence). There are 15 residues in the CDR3. The TCR was taken from a person between 18 and 75 years old in good health. The specimen was peripheral blood mononuclear cells. The chain recombines TRBV13 with TRBJ2-1, with a weak D call TRBD2 (5 bases). The CDR3 region is CASSGGLKTRGEQFF. Incomplete CDR3 DNA: TGTGCCAGCAGCGGCGGGCTAAAGACCCGCGGTGAG.